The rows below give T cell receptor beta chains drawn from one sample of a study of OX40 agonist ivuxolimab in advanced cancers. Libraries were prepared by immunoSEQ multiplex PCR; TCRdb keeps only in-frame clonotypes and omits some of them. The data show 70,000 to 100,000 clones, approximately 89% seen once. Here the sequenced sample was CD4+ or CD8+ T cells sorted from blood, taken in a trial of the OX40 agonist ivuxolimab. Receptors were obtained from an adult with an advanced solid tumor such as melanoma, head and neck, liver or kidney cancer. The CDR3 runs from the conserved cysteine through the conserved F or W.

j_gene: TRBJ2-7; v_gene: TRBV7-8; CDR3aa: CASSLAGASGSYEQYF
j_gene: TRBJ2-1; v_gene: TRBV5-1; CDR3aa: CASSTGTGDYNEQFF
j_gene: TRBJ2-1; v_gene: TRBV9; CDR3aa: CASSAIFTYNEQFF
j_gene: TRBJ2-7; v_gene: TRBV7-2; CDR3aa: CASGAGGGEQYF
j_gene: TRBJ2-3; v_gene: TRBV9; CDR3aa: CASSAPGQGAADTQYF
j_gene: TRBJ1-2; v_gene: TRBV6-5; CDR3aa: CASYRRQMNYGYTF
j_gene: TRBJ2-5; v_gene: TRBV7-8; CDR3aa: CASRGRVRFPDHRETQYF
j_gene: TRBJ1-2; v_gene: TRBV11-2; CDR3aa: CASSLGGQDSNYGYTF
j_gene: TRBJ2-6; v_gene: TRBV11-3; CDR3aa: CASSLGGTSGANVLTF
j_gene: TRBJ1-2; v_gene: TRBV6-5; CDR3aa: CATGTAGTGGGYTF
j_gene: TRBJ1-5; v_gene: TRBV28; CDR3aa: CASSLDSNQPQHF